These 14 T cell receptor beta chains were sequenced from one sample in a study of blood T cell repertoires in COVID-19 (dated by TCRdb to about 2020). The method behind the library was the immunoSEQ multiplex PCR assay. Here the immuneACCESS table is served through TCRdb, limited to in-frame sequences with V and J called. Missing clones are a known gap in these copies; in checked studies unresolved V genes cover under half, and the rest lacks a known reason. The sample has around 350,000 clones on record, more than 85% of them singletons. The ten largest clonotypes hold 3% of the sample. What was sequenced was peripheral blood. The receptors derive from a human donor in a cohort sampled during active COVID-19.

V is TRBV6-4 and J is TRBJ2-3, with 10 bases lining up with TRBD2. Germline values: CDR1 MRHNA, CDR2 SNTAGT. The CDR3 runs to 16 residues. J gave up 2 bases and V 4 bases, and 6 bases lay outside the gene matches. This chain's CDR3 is CASSGASGGPTDTQYF. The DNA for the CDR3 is TGTGCCAGCAGTGGGGCTAGCGGGGGTCCCACAGATACGCAGTATTTT.

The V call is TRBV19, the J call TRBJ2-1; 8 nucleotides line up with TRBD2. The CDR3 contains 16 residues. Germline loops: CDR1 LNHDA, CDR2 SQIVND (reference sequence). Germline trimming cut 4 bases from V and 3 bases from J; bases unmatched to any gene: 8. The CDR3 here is CASSKRRGGNYNEQFF. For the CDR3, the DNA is TGTGCCAGTAGTAAAAGGCGCGGGGGGAACTACAATGAGCAGTTCTTC.

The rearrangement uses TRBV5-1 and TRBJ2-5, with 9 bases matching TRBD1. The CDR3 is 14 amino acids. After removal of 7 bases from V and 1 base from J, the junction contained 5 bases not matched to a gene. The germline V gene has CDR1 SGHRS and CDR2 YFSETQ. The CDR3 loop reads CASGTGQGQETQYF. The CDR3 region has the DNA TGCGCCAGCGGGACGGGACAGGGCCAAGAGACCCAGTACTTC.

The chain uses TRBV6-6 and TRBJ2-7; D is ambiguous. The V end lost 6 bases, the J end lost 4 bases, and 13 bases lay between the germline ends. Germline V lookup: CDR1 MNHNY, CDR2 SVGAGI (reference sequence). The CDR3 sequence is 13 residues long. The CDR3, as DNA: TGTGCCAGCAGCTACGCTACGACATACGAGCAGTACTTC. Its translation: CASSYATTYEQYF.

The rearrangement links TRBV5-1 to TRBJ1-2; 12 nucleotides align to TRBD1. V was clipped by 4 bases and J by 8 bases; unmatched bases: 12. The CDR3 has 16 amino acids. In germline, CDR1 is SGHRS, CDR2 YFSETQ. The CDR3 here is CASSPHPGQGARGYTF. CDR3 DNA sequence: TGCGCCAGCAGCCCCCACCCGGGACAGGGGGCAAGGGGCTACACCTTC. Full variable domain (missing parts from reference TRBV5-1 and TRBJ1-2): KAGVTQTPRYLIKTRGQQVTLSCSPISGHRSVSWYQQTPGQGLQFLFEYFSETQRNKGNFPGRFSGRQFSNSRSEMNVSTLELGDSALYLCASSPHPGQGARGYTFGSGTRLTVV.

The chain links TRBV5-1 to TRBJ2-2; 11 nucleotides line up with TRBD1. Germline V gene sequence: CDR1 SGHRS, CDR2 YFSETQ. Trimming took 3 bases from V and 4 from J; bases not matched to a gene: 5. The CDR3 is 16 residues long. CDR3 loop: CASSYRTGGGTGELFF. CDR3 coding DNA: TGCGCCAGCAGCTACAGGACAGGGGGCGGCACCGGGGAGCTGTTTTTT.

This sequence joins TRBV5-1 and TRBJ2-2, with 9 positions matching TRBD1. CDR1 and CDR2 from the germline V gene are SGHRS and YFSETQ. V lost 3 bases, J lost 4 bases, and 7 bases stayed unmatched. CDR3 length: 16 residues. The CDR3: CASSWITTGGTGELFF. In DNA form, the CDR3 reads TGCGCCAGCAGCTGGATAACGACAGGGGGCACCGGGGAGCTGTTTTTT.

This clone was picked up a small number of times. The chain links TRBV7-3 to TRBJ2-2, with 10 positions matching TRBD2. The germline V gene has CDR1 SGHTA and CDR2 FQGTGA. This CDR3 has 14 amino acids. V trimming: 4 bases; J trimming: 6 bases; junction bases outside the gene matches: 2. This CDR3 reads CASSSLAGAGELFF. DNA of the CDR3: TGTGCCAGCAGCTCCCTAGCGGGAGCCGGGGAGCTGTTTTTT. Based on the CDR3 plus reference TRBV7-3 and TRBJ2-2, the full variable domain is GAGVSQTPSNKVTEKGKYVELRCDPISGHTALYWYRQSLGQGPEFLIYFQGTGAADDSGLPNDRFFAVRPEGSVSTLKIQRTERGDSAVYLCASSSLAGAGELFFGEGSRLTVL.

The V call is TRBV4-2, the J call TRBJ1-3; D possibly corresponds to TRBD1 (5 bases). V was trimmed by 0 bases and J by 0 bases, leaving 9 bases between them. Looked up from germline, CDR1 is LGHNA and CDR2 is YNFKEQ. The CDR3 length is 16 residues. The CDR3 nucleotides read TGTGCCAGCAGCCAAGATGGGGGGGACTCTGGAAACACCATATATTTT. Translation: CASSQDGGDSGNTIYF.

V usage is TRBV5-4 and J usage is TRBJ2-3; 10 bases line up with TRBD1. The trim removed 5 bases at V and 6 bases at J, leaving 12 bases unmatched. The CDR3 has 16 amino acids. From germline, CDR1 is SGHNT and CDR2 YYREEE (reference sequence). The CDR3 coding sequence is TGTGCCAGCAGTTCTGGGACAGGGGTTTTGGGGGATACGCAGTATTTT. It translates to CASSSGTGVLGDTQYF.

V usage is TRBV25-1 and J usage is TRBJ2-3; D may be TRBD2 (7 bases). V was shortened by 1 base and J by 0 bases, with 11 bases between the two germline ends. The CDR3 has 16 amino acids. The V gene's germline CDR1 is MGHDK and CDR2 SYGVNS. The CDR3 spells CASSESGGPSTDTQYF. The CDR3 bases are TGTGCCAGCAGTGAATCCGGGGGGCCTAGCACAGATACGCAGTATTTT.

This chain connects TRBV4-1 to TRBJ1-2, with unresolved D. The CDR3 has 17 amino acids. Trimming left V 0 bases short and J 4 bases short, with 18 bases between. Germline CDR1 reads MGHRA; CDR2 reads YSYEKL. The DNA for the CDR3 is TGCGCCAGCAGCCAAGATCCCTCCGGACTGGGATTCTATGGCTACACCTTC. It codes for CASSQDPSGLGFYGYTF.

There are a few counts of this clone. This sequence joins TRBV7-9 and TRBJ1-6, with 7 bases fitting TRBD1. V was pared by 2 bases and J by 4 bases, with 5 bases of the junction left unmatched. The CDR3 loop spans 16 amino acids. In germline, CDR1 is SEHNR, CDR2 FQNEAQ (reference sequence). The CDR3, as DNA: TGTGCCAGCAGCTTATATCTGGGACAGTATAATTCACCCCTCCACTTT. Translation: CASSLYLGQYNSPLHF.

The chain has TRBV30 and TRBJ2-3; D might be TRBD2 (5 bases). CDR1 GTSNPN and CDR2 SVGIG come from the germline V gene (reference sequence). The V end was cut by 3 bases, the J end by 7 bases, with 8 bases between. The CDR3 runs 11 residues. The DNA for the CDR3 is TGTGCCTGGAGAAGGAGGAATACGCAGTATTTT. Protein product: CAWRRRNTQYF.